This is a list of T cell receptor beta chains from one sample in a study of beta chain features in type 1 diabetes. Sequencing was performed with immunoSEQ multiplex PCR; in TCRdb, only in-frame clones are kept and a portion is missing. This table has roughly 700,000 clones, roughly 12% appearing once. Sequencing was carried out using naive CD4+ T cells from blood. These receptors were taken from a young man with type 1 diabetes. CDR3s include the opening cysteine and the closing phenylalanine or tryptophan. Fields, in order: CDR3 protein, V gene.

CDR3 protein: CSARGPSEAFF
V gene: TRBV20-1

CDR3 protein: CASSPIRGGFTDTQYF
V gene: TRBV7-9

CDR3 protein: CACRGSLGKLFF
V gene: TRBV30

CDR3 protein: CASSPRETQYF
V gene: TRBV2

CDR3 protein: CASSRDGDEQFF
V gene: TRBV10-2

CDR3 protein: CASSLEGPYNEQFF
V gene: TRBV7-9

CDR3 protein: CASSQGLDRYSYEQYF
V gene: TRBV4-1

CDR3 protein: CASSRGAEGNVLTF
V gene: TRBV2

CDR3 protein: CAWSVNPVGAFF
V gene: TRBV30

CDR3 protein: CASSELGASYEQYF
V gene: TRBV6-1

CDR3 protein: CAWSWRGAYEQYF
V gene: TRBV30

CDR3 protein: CASSAHRVEDTQYF
V gene: TRBV2

CDR3 protein: CASSPLGVQETQYF
V gene: TRBV5-6

CDR3 protein: CASSPPIARLENTEAFF
V gene: TRBV18

CDR3 protein: CASSPLTGNTEAFF
V gene: TRBV6-5

CDR3 protein: CASSEVQGGDTQYF
V gene: TRBV10-2

CDR3 protein: CASSLSVNQPQHF
V gene: TRBV27

CDR3 protein: CASKVQADGPYEQYF
V gene: TRBV6-1

CDR3 protein: CASTLGGRGTEAFF
V gene: TRBV5-8

CDR3 protein: CASSVLGQGGSYEQYF
V gene: TRBV9

CDR3 protein: CAFSSGGAGELFF
V gene: TRBV30

CDR3 protein: CASSLLTSFSYEQYF
V gene: TRBV4-1

CDR3 protein: CASSLAAFSPLEQYF
V gene: TRBV5-1

CDR3 protein: CAIGLAKNIQYF
V gene: TRBV6-6

CDR3 protein: CASSPGQGSYGYTF
V gene: TRBV9

CDR3 protein: CASSSNRDLRHEQYF
V gene: TRBV5-4

CDR3 protein: CASSLGTGLNTEAFF
V gene: TRBV7-2

CDR3 protein: CASSPGQGASGELFF
V gene: TRBV10-1

CDR3 protein: CASSQGGFYNEQFF
V gene: TRBV25-1

CDR3 protein: CASSDRDRGVDYGYTF
V gene: TRBV6-1

CDR3 protein: CASSLAGAGWAPEQFF
V gene: TRBV7-2

CDR3 protein: CASSQASGQWTYEQYF
V gene: TRBV4-1

CDR3 protein: CASMIRWETQYF
V gene: TRBV6-1

CDR3 protein: CASSSDSTTDTQYF
V gene: TRBV5-1

CDR3 protein: CASSAQIAKNIQYF
V gene: TRBV19

CDR3 protein: CASFLDSANEKLFF
V gene: TRBV2

CDR3 protein: CASTKTGRTYEQYF
V gene: TRBV6-5

CDR3 protein: CASSSRTVSNEQFF
V gene: TRBV28

CDR3 protein: CASSVAVYEQYF
V gene: TRBV2

CDR3 protein: CASTQGGSSYEQYF
V gene: TRBV6-5

CDR3 protein: CASYPRTGPGEQYF
V gene: TRBV9

CDR3 protein: CASSQEVVYGYTF
V gene: TRBV14

CDR3 protein: CASRSAVEQYF
V gene: TRBV5-1

CDR3 protein: CAWSVLSGGVINEQFF
V gene: TRBV30

CDR3 protein: CASSPGLVETQYF
V gene: TRBV19

CDR3 protein: CASSFGANEKLFF
V gene: TRBV5-1

CDR3 protein: CASSSLTTGMGYTF
V gene: TRBV7-9

CDR3 protein: CASSLDTDTQYF
V gene: TRBV27